Below, 14 T cell receptor beta chains from the same sample are listed, as sequenced in a study of cytomegalovirus exposure and HLA in healthy donors. The assay was immunoSEQ multiplex PCR, and TCRdb's table has in-frame clones only and misses some. The sample carries some 50,000 clones, approximately 95% recorded once. The sequenced material came from PBMCs. Receptor source: a woman under 30 in good health and CMV-seronegative.

The chain uses TRBV9 and TRBJ2-7; 14 bases align to TRBD2. The junction had 12 bases not matched to a gene; V was cut back by 7 bases and J by 9 bases. The length of the CDR3 is 15 residues. Germline V lookup: CDR1 SGDLS, CDR2 YYNGEE. The CDR3 region has the DNA TGTGCCAGCTACAGAGGGACTAGCGGGAGATTCTGGCAGTACGTC. This encodes CASYRGTSGRFWQYV.

This chain connects TRBV27 to TRBJ2-6; D is perhaps TRBD1 (6 bases). V was trimmed by 4 bases and J by 4 bases, leaving 11 bases between them. This CDR3 is 15 amino acids long. CDR1 and CDR2 from the germline V gene are MNHEY and SMNVEV (reference sequence). CDR3 sequence: CASSSTGAGANVLTF. The CDR3 coding sequence is TGTGCCAGCAGTTCGACAGGCGCGGGGGCCAACGTCCTGACTTTC.

The table lists this clone with a count of one. The chain carries TRBV6-5 and TRBJ2-1; tentative D call: TRBD2 (5 bases). This CDR3 is 11 amino acids long. Germline CDR1 reads MNHEY; CDR2 reads SVGAGI. V was cut by 10 bases and J by 9 bases, with 13 bases left in between. CDR3: CATGEIGEQFF. CDR3 in DNA: TGTGCCACCGGGGAGATCGGTGAGCAGTTCTTC.

The chain carries TRBV7-2 and TRBJ1-5; maybe TRBD1 (6 bases). V was pared by 1 base and J by 3 bases, with 10 bases between. CDR3 length: 15 residues. From germline, CDR1 is SGHTA and CDR2 FQGNSA. The CDR3, as DNA: TGTGCCAGCAGCTTAGGGCAGGGGTTCAATCAGCCCCAGCATTTT. Translated: CASSLGQGFNQPQHF.

The chain carries TRBV5-8 and TRBJ1-5; D call uncertain. V was pared by 4 bases and J by 4 bases, with 15 bases between. This CDR3 contains 15 residues. Germline loops: CDR1 SGHTS, CDR2 YDEGEE. CDR3 nucleotides: TGTGCCAGCAGCCCCGGAGAGGTCGGAAATCAGCCCCAGCATTTT. It translates to CASSPGEVGNQPQHF.

The V and J genes are TRBV5-6 and TRBJ2-7; maybe TRBD1 (7 bases). This CDR3 comprises 16 residues. Germline CDR1 reads SGHDT; CDR2 reads YYEEEE. The V end was cut by 3 bases, the J end by 4 bases, with 20 bases between. DNA for the CDR3: TGTGCCAGCAGCTCGAGGGTCGAGACAGGGAGGTACGAGCAGTACTTC. This translates into CASSSRVETGRYEQYF.

This sequence joins TRBV9 and TRBJ1-1; D gene unclear. The germline V and J ends were trimmed by 0 bases and 9 bases, with 12 bases remaining between them. The germline CDR1 and CDR2 sequences are SGDLS and YYNGEE. This CDR3 has 13 amino acids. The chain's CDR3 is CASSVELTTKAFF. The CDR3 nucleotides are TGTGCCAGCAGCGTAGAATTGACTACCAAAGCTTTCTTT.

The chain employs TRBV19 and TRBJ2-1, with 14 bases identical to TRBD2. Germline V CDR1 and CDR2: LNHDA, SQIVND (reference sequence). The CDR3 contains 15 residues. Trimming at V came to 5 bases and at J to 7 bases, leaving 4 bases not matched to a gene. As DNA, the CDR3 is TGTGCCAGTAGTCGACTAGCGGGAGGGAAGAATGAGCAGTTCTTC. This codes for CASSRLAGGKNEQFF. Variable domain in full (rest from reference TRBV19 and TRBJ2-1): DGGITQSPKYLFRKEGQNVTLSCEQNLNHDAMYWYRQDPGQGLRLIYYSQIVNDFQKGDIAEGYSVSREKKESFPLTVTSAQKNPTAFYLCASSRLAGGKNEQFFGPGTRLTVL.

V usage is TRBV11-2 and J usage is TRBJ2-2; D perhaps matches TRBD1 (6 bases). With 4 bases removed from V and 6 bases from J, the gap between germline ends came to 15 bases. The CDR3 is 15 amino acids. Germline V lookup: CDR1 SGHAT, CDR2 FQNNGV. The CDR3 sequence is CASSSLQGYAGELFF. The CDR3 DNA follows: TGTGCCAGCAGCTCCCTACAGGGCTACGCCGGGGAGCTGTTTTTT.

This chain uses TRBV27 with TRBJ2-5; D unclear. Per germline, CDR1 MNHEY and CDR2 SMNVEV (reference sequence). V was clipped by 2 bases and J by 5 bases, with 9 bases between them. This CDR3 contains 13 residues. The CDR3 reads CASSLILSETQYF. The DNA of the CDR3 is TGTGCCAGCAGTTTAATACTTTCGGAGACCCAGTACTTC.

This sequence joins TRBV2 and TRBJ2-1; 9 bases match TRBD2. V lost 4 bases, J lost 4 bases, and 5 bases stayed unmatched. This CDR3 is 15 amino acids long. Germline V gives CDR1 SNHLY, CDR2 FYNNEI. The CDR3 sequence: CASSVRTSAYNEQFF. The CDR3 DNA is TGTGCCAGCAGTGTCCGGACTAGCGCATACAATGAGCAGTTCTTC.

This rearrangement joins TRBV5-1 to TRBJ2-3; possible D gene TRBD1, 5 bases. Trimming pared 0 bases from V and 2 bases from J, leaving 10 bases between. The CDR3 runs 15 residues. The germline V gene has CDR1 SGHRS and CDR2 YFSETQ. The CDR3: CASSLGGGYTDTQYF. CDR3 in DNA: TGCGCCAGCAGCTTGGGGGGCGGATACACAGATACGCAGTATTTT. Combining the CDR3 with reference TRBV5-1 and TRBJ2-3 gives the whole variable domain KAGVTQTPRYLIKTRGQQVTLSCSPISGHRSVSWYQQTPGQGLQFLFEYFSETQRNKGNFPGRFSGRQFSNSRSEMNVSTLELGDSALYLCASSLGGGYTDTQYFGPGTRLTVL.

This chain links TRBV10-2 with TRBJ2-7; 9 nucleotides agree with TRBD2. Trimming took 0 bases from V and 7 from J; bases not matched to a gene: 7. CDR3 size: 15 residues. Germline V gives CDR1 WSHSY, CDR2 SAAADI. This chain's CDR3 is CASSESTSGDREQYV. CDR3 DNA sequence: TGCGCCAGCAGTGAGTCGACTAGCGGTGACCGAGAGCAGTACGTC.

The chain uses TRBV5-1 and TRBJ2-2; 12 bases match TRBD1. Germline CDR1 SGHRS, CDR2 YFSETQ. CDR3 length equals 16 residues. J lost 3 bases, V lost 4 bases, and 4 bases had no gene match. The CDR3: CASSPGQGAYTGELFF. CDR3 in DNA: TGCGCCAGCAGCCCGGGACAGGGGGCATACACCGGGGAGCTGTTTTTT. Using reference TRBV5-1 and TRBJ2-2 for the parts outside the CDR3, the full variable domain is KAGVTQTPRYLIKTRGQQVTLSCSPISGHRSVSWYQQTPGQGLQFLFEYFSETQRNKGNFPGRFSGRQFSNSRSEMNVSTLELGDSALYLCASSPGQGAYTGELFFGEGSRLTVL.